The T cell receptor beta chain described here comes from a study of blood T cell repertoires in COVID-19. Looking at the study overall: Spain, Italy and the United States supplied samples that represented acute and convalescent COVID-19. Nucleic acid was either cDNA or gDNA, and it came from T cells, B-cell-depleted T cells, or PBMCs.

The protocol was immunoSEQ multiplex PCR, while the TCRdb copy is restricted to in-frame clones and leaves out a portion. The sample includes about 400,000 clones, 88% seen only once; the top ten take roughly 2%. Germline CDR1 SGHTA, CDR2 FQGNSA. After removal of 5 bases from V and 1 base from J, the junction contained 7 bases not matched to a gene. This CDR3 spans 16 amino acids. The receptor was derived from a middle-aged woman with acute COVID-19. The source material was PBMCs or T cells enriched from blood (not recorded which). The chain uses TRBV7-2 and TRBJ2-2; TRBD2 matches at 7 bases. DNA for the CDR3: TGTGCCAGCAGCCCGCTGGGGGGGGAGAACACCGGGGAGCTGTTTTTT. Encoded protein: CASSPLGGENTGELFF. The full variable domain, rest sourced from reference TRBV7-2 and TRBJ2-2, is GAGVSQSPSNKVTEKGKDVELRCDPISGHTALYWYRQSLGQGLEFLIYFQGNSAPDKSGLPSDRFSAERTGGSVSTLTIQRTQQEDSAVYLCASSPLGGENTGELFFGEGSRLTVL.